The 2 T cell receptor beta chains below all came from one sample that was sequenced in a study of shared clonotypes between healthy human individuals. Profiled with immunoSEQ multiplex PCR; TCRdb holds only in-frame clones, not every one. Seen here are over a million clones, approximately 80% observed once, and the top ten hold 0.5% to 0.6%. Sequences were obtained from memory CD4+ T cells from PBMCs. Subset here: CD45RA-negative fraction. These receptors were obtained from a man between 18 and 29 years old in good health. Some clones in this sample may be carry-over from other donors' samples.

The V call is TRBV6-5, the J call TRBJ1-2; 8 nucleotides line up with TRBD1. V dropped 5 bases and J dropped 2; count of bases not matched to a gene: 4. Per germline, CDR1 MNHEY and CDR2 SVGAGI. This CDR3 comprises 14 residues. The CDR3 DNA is TGTGCCAGCAGTCCCCCAGGGGGCAACTATGGCTACACCTTC. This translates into CASSPPGGNYGYTF.

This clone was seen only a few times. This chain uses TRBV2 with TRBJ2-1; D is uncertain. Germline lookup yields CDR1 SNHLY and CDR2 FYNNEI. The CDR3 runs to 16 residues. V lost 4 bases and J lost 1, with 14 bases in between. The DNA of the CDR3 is TGTGCCAGCAGTGGGAACCAAGCGAGGTCCTACAATGAGCAGTTCTTC. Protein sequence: CASSGNQARSYNEQFF.